Described below is a single T cell receptor (beta chain) sequence and its context. The data derive from a study of chemoradiotherapy in HPV16-positive cancers. V was trimmed by 5 bases and J by 4 bases, leaving 14 bases between them. The CDR3 extends over 14 amino acids. Germline values: CDR1 SEHNR, CDR2 FQNEAQ (reference sequence). Clones were sequenced by immunoSEQ multiplex PCR, and TCRdb holds only the in-frame ones, with some missing. This sample has around 30,000 clones; around 92% occur once, and the top ten carry roughly 3.4%. The clonotype comes from a human donor with HPV-associated anogenital cancer. The chain uses TRBV7-9 and TRBJ1-1; TRBD1 is a possible D gene (6 bases). This specimen consisted of blood, obtained from a patient who underwent chemoradiotherapy. The CDR3 loop is CASSDFGGSTEAFF. The CDR3 coding sequence is TGTGCCAGCAGCGACTTTGGGGGCTCCACTGAAGCTTTCTTT.